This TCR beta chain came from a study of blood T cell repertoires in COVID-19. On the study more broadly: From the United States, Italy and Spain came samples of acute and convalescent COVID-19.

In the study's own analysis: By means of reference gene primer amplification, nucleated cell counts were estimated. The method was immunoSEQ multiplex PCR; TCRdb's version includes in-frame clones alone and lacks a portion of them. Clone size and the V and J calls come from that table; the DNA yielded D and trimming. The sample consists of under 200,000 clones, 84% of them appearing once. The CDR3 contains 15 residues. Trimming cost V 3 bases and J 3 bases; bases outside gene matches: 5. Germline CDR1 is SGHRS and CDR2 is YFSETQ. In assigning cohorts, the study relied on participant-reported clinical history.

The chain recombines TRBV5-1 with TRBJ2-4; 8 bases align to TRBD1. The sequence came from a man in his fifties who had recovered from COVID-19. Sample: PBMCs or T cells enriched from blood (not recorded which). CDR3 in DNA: TGCGCCAGCAGCTGGGACAGGCCTGGCAAAAACATTCAGTACTTC. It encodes CASSWDRPGKNIQYF.